Each of the 15 T cell receptor beta chains below was sequenced from the same sample in a study of blood T cell repertoires in COVID-19. Assay used: immunoSEQ multiplex PCR; TCRdb lists only in-frame clones, some missing. This sample has 210,000 or so clones, with more than 60% found just once. Sequences were obtained from peripheral blood. The origin of the receptors is a man aged 45-65 years who had recovered from COVID-19.

This clone showed up just once. The chain links TRBV9 to TRBJ1-6; D unclear. V was trimmed by 3 bases and J by 10 bases, leaving 14 bases between them. The CDR3 has 14 residues. Looked up from germline, CDR1 is SGDLS and CDR2 is YYNGEE. CDR3 amino acids: CASSAPSTGSPLHF. The DNA of the CDR3 is TGTGCCAGCAGCGCACCATCCACGGGATCACCCCTCCACTTT.

A single count supports this clone. This chain links TRBV5-1 with TRBJ2-2; tentatively, D is TRBD2 (6 bases). The CDR3 is 14 amino acids. V shed 2 bases and J shed 4 bases, with 9 bases lying between them. In germline, CDR1 is SGHRS, CDR2 YFSETQ. The CDR3 protein is CASSFGGSTGELFF. CDR3 DNA: TGCGCCAGCAGCTTTGGGGGGAGCACCGGGGAGCTGTTTTTT.

V is TRBV28 and J is TRBJ1-5; 7 bases map to TRBD1. The germline V gene encodes CDR1 MDHEN and CDR2 SYDVKM. This CDR3 has 16 residues. The V segment lost 1 base and the J segment 5 bases; nucleotides outside the gene matches: 8. The CDR3 DNA follows: TGTGCCAGCAGTTTATCAAGTGGGACAGATTATCAGCCCCAGCATTTT. Translation gives CASSLSSGTDYQPQHF.

The genes are TRBV5-1 and TRBJ1-6, with 7 bases identical to TRBD1. The CDR3 has 14 amino acids. Germline-derived CDR1 and CDR2 are SGHRS and YFSETQ. J lost 10 bases, V lost 4 bases, and 8 bases had no gene match. The CDR3, as DNA: TGCGCCAGCAGCGGAGGACAGGCCGGGTCACCCCTCCACTTT. It is translated as CASSGGQAGSPLHF.

V usage is TRBV6-6 and J usage is TRBJ2-7; 9 nucleotides agree with TRBD1. From germline, CDR1 is MNHNY and CDR2 SVGAGI (reference sequence). V gave up 5 bases and J gave up 2 bases; unmatched junction bases: 4. The CDR3 spans 14 residues. CDR3 amino acids: CASSLNRGPYEQYF. The CDR3 nucleotides are TGTGCCAGCAGTCTCAACAGGGGGCCCTACGAGCAGTACTTC.

J is TRBJ1-5 and V is TRBV19; 10 positions agree with TRBD1. The CDR3 is made up of 14 amino acids. Germline loops: CDR1 LNHDA, CDR2 SQIVND (reference sequence). J was trimmed by 5 bases and V by 6 bases; bases with no gene match: 4. For the CDR3, the DNA is TGTGCCAGTAGGGACAGGGGGGAGCATCAGCCCCAGCATTTT. It translates to CASRDRGEHQPQHF.

This rearrangement joins TRBV10-1 to TRBJ2-5, with 8 bases matching TRBD2. The CDR3 spans 18 residues. Trimming at V came to 6 bases and at J to 2 bases, leaving 17 bases not matched to a gene. Germline CDR1 and CDR2: WNHNN and SYGVQD (reference sequence). The CDR3 nucleotides are TGCGCCAGCAGCGGGGGTGAGAGAGTAGCGGGATTACAAGAGACCCAGTACTTC. Amino acids: CASSGGERVAGLQETQYF.

The chain recombines TRBV5-6 with TRBJ1-1; TRBD1 matches at 10 bases. CDR1 and CDR2 from the germline V gene are SGHDT and YYEEEE. V was pared by 4 bases and J by 4 bases, with 16 bases of the junction left unmatched. This CDR3 contains 18 residues. The CDR3 sequence is CASSAWTGGSRVSTEAFF. The DNA for the CDR3 is TGTGCCAGCAGCGCATGGACAGGGGGTTCTCGTGTAAGCACTGAAGCTTTCTTT.

The chain recombines TRBV14 with TRBJ1-1, with unresolved D. Trimming left V 2 bases short and J 11 bases short, with 15 bases between. The CDR3 has 13 amino acids. Per germline, CDR1 SGHDN and CDR2 FVKESK. This CDR3 is CASSQIPGVRAFF. The CDR3 DNA reads as TGTGCCAGCAGCCAAATCCCCGGGGTGAGGGCTTTCTTT.

This clone showed up many times. The rearrangement uses TRBV11-3 and TRBJ1-1; 7 positions agree with TRBD1. In germline, CDR1 is SGHNT, CDR2 YENEEA. The V segment lost 4 bases and the J segment 5 bases; nucleotides outside the gene matches: 7. This CDR3 region has 14 residues. This chain's CDR3 is CASSSQGMMTEAFF. In DNA form, the CDR3 reads TGTGCCAGCAGCTCACAGGGGATGATGACTGAAGCTTTCTTT.

The rearrangement joins TRBV7-2 to TRBJ2-1; 9 bases agree with TRBD2. V lost 5 bases, J lost 5 bases, and 4 bases stayed unmatched. This CDR3 comprises 14 residues. CDR1 is SGHTA and CDR2 is FQGNSA in the germline V gene. CDR3 nucleotide sequence: TGTGCCAGCAGCCACGGGACTAGCAACAATGAGCAGTTCTTC. It codes for CASSHGTSNNEQFF.

V is TRBV5-6 and J is TRBJ2-6; a weak D match, TRBD1 (6 bases). The CDR3 is made up of 18 amino acids. V lost 1 base to trimming and J lost 4 bases, with 18 bases between them. Germline values: CDR1 SGHDT, CDR2 YYEEEE. Here the CDR3 reads CASSLRGFLTSGANVLTF. The CDR3, as DNA: TGTGCCAGCAGCTTGAGGGGGTTTTTAACTTCCGGGGCCAACGTCCTGACTTTC.

The genes are TRBV7-2 and TRBJ2-5, with TRBD2 matching 12 bases. The CDR3 covers 19 residues. V was clipped by 1 base and J by 5 bases; unmatched bases: 14. Germline CDR1 reads SGHTA; CDR2 reads FQGNSA. In DNA form, the CDR3 reads TGTGCCAGCAGCTTAGTTATATGGGCTAGCGGGAGGGCCGGGGAGACCCAGTACTTC. Amino acids: CASSLVIWASGRAGETQYF.

This clone showed up just a few times. The chain uses TRBV28 and TRBJ2-7, with D possibly being TRBD1 (6 bases). The V end lost 7 bases, the J end lost 2 bases, and 9 bases lay between the germline ends. This CDR3 has 12 residues. Per the germline V gene, CDR1 is MDHEN and CDR2 is SYDVKM. CDR3 sequence (DNA): TGTGCCAGCATGGACAGTACCTACGAGCAGTACTTC. Translating it yields CASMDSTYEQYF.

The V call is TRBV12-5, the J call TRBJ2-5; D remains unclear. This CDR3 has 13 amino acids. Trimming removed 6 bases from V and 5 bases from J, with 13 bases in between. CDR1 and CDR2 from the germline V gene are LGHNT and FRNRAP. The CDR3 protein is CASGTTLEETQYF. CDR3 nucleotides: TGTGCTAGTGGAACCACCTTGGAGGAGACCCAGTACTTC.